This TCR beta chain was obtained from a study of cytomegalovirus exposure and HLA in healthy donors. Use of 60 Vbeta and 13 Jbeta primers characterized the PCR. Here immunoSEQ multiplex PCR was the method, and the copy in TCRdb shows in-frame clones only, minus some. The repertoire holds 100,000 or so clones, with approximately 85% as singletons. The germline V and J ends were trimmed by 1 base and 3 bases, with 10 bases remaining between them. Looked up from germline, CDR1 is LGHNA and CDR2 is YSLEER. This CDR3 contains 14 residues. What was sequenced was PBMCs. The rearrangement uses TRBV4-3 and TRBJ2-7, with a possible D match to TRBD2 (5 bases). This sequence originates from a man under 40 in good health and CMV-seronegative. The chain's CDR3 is CASSQVLRGYEQYF. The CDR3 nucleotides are TGCGCCAGCAGCCAAGTTCTCCGGGGCTACGAGCAGTACTTC.